This T cell receptor beta chain was obtained from a study of T-cell reconstitution after alpha-beta-depleted transplantation in children (dated by TCRdb to 2016 to 2018). With regard to the full study: The study quantitatively tracked T-cell immune reconstitution after TCRalphabeta/CD19-depleted allogeneic hematopoietic cell transplantation in children using TCR repertoire profiling.

Broader findings and caveats from the paper: Over subsequent months, a decline in hyperexpanded clone frequencies was noted, and after one year, T-cell counts and TCRbeta diversity were mostly ascribed to newly produced T cells. In some patients, the high TCRbeta diversity seen at day 60 was put down to recipient T cells and intrathymic progenitors that had survived conditioning. The apparently early recovery of alphabetaT-cell counts about two months after transplant reportedly depended on only several hundred rapidly expanded clones that came from non-depleted graft cells.

What this sample's treatment or condition label stands for: allogeneic hematopoietic cell transplantation with graft depleted of TCRalphabeta T cells and CD19 B cells. The transplant recipients were children given TCRalphabeta/CD19-depleted allogeneic hematopoietic cell grafts. This clonotype was recorded a few times. Its target antigen remains unknown. Germline is not matched at one junction end, which may reflect a read error. The germline V gene (reference sequence) specifies SSHAT as CDR1 and FNYEAQ as CDR2. The CDR3 measures 15 amino acids from cysteine to phenylalanine. Here the CDR3 DNA is all that survives: 45 bases in frame from base 1. Libraries came from PCR. Reads for this sample came from an Illumina HiSeq 2500. TCR library preparation used molecular barcoding, with unique molecular identifiers applied to normalize quantification of the TCRbeta repertoire. TCRdb passed the public sequencing reads through fastp at Q25 and MiXCR, retaining productive beta sequences. Each CDR3 protein gets just one entry, which takes the most common genes and DNA from the rows behind it. In all, the sample holds some 600,000 distinct CDR3 sequences, and about an eighth of those were seen once. Around 2.2% of the sample lies in the top ten.

This TCR came from a male patient aged 10 to 17 who had a stem cell transplant for acute myeloid leukemia, so the T cells may come from the graft donor. The material was PBMCs, mostly from graft donor cells, obtained 360 days after TCRalphabeta/CD19-depleted stem cell transplant. Recombination connected TRBV7-7 to TRBJ2-2; the D gene cannot be named for sure. Here the CDR3 is given as CASSPQPGLRGELFF. Here is the DNA: TGTGCTAGCAGCCCCCAGCCCGGTTTAAGGGGGGAGCTGTTTTTT.